Below, 17 T cell receptor beta chains from the same sample are listed, as sequenced in a study of Ad26.COV2.S vaccination and SARS-CoV-2 variants (dated by TCRdb to about 2021). Reading the label with the study, this specimen's time point is: individuals recovered from natural SARS-CoV-2 infection. Receptor amplification or capture employed the immunoSEQ multiplex PCR assay. Held by TCRdb, this immuneACCESS table contains in-frame sequences only and omits some clones. Under half of the omission traces to an unresolved V gene where checked; the cause of the rest is unknown. In all, the sample holds about 350,000 clones, and about 90% of those were seen once. The top ten hold 3.5% to 4.5% of the sample. The specimen comprised peripheral blood, sampled after recovery from COVID-19. Receptor source: a human donor who had recovered from COVID-19.

This chain links TRBV13 with TRBJ2-7; 11 bases map to TRBD1. J was trimmed by 6 bases and V by 5 bases; bases with no gene match: 9. This CDR3 region has 15 residues. The germline gives CDR1 PRHDT, CDR2 FYEKMQ (reference sequence). CDR3 DNA: TGTGCCAGCAGCCCAGTTGGGACAGGGGGTATCGAGCAGTACTTC. Translated, it gives CASSPVGTGGIEQYF.

The chain employs TRBV12-5 and TRBJ2-3; the D call may be TRBD1 or TRBD2 (5 bases each). CDR1 is LGHNT and CDR2 is FRNRAP in the germline V gene. V gave up 6 bases and J gave up 2 bases, with 6 bases separating them. The CDR3 consists of 12 residues. This CDR3 is CASGGVTDTQYF. CDR3 in DNA: TGTGCTAGTGGGGGGGTCACAGATACGCAGTATTTT.

The chain uses TRBV6-2 or TRBV6-3 and TRBJ1-1; the D gene is possibly TRBD1 (5 bases). This CDR3 contains 17 residues. With 4 bases removed from V and 4 bases from J, the gap between germline ends came to 22 bases. Germline V gene lookup returns CDR1 MNHEY and CDR2 SVGEGT. CDR3 DNA sequence: TGTGCCAGCAGTTCCCGCTCCCCGTTAAGGGGTAGCACTGAAGCTTTCTTT. Encoded protein: CASSSRSPLRGSTEAFF.

The chain combines TRBV13 with TRBJ1-1, with D maybe TRBD1 (5 bases). Germline assignment: CDR1 PRHDT and CDR2 FYEKMQ (reference sequence). V lost 5 bases to trimming and J lost 6 bases, with 13 bases between them. The CDR3 loop spans 13 amino acids. The DNA for the CDR3 is TGTGCCAGCAGCCGAACCCGGGACCCTGAAGCTTTCTTT. Translation: CASSRTRDPEAFF.

Turning to this clone: The sample carries other DNA sequences with the same CDR3. The CDR3 spells CASSSGGGSYNEQFF. The CDR3 DNA sequence: TGTGCCAGCAGCTCCGGTGGGGGGAGCTACAATGAGCAGTTCTTC. This sequence joins TRBV5-4 and TRBJ2-1; a weak D match, TRBD2 (6 bases). The V gene's germline CDR1 is SGHNT and CDR2 YYREEE (reference sequence). The CDR3 has 15 amino acids. V was shortened by 3 bases and J by 3 bases, with 13 bases between the two germline ends. The entire variable domain, with the rest obtained from reference TRBV5-4 and TRBJ2-1, is as follows: ETGVTQSPTHLIKTRGQQVTLRCSSQSGHNTVSWYQQALGQGPQFIFQYYREEENGRGNFPPRFSGLQFPNYSSELNVNALELDDSALYLCASSSGGGSYNEQFFGPGTRLTVL.

V gene TRBV19 combines with J gene TRBJ2-3; 11 bases are a match to TRBD1. CDR1 and CDR2 from the germline V gene are LNHDA and SQIVND (reference sequence). The V and J ends lost 6 bases and 5 bases, in that order; junction bases with no gene match: 7. This CDR3 is 15 amino acids long. CDR3 sequence (DNA): TGTGCCAGTAGGTCGGGACAGGGGGTAGTAGATACGCAGTATTTT. Amino acids: CASRSGQGVVDTQYF.

The genes are TRBV18 and TRBJ2-1, with 12 positions matching TRBD2. The trim removed 4 bases at V and 9 bases at J, leaving 13 bases unmatched. This CDR3 is 17 amino acids long. CDR1 and CDR2 (germline): KGHSH, LQKENI. The CDR3 region has the DNA TGTGCCAGCTCACTTTACCCCCCTAGCGGGGGGGCTGGTGAGCAGTTCTTC. It yields the protein CASSLYPPSGGAGEQFF. Full variable domain (remainder filled in from reference TRBV18 and TRBJ2-1): NAGVMQNPRHLVRRRGQEARLRCSPMKGHSHVYWYRQLPEEGLKFMVYLQKENIIDESGMPKERFSAEFPKEGPSILRIQQVVRGDSAAYFCASSLYPPSGGAGEQFFGPGTRLTVL.

CDR3 DNA: TGTGCCAGCAGCGGGACAGTTAGGGGAAACTATGGCTACACCTTC. The encoded protein is CASSGTVRGNYGYTF. This rearrangement joins TRBV9 to TRBJ1-2; D is possibly TRBD1 (6 bases). V lost 3 bases, J lost 2 bases, and 14 bases lay in between. CDR3 length: 15 amino acids. CDR1 is SGDLS and CDR2 is YYNGEE in the germline V gene.

This chain links TRBV6-5 with TRBJ1-2, with D possibly being TRBD1 (5 bases). With 6 bases removed from V and 8 bases from J, the gap between germline ends came to 22 bases. This CDR3 spans 15 amino acids. Germline-derived CDR1 and CDR2 are MNHEY and SVGAGI. Here the CDR3 reads CASSGRRDPRRGYTF. In DNA form, the CDR3 reads TGTGCCAGCAGCGGTAGGAGGGACCCACGGAGGGGCTACACCTTC.

The chain is built from TRBV7-3 and TRBJ2-3; 8 bases map to TRBD2. The CDR3 totals 15 residues. V trimming: 5 bases; J trimming: 0 bases; junction bases outside the gene matches: 4. Germline lookup yields CDR1 SGHTA and CDR2 FQGTGA. The CDR3 is CASSGSGVSTDTQYF. The CDR3 DNA sequence: TGTGCCAGCAGCGGTAGCGGGGTTAGCACAGATACGCAGTATTTT.

This clone was counted a single time. This rearrangement joins TRBV3-1 (or the pseudogene TRBV3-2) to TRBJ1-1; D is undetermined. The V gene lost 0 bases and the J gene lost 0 bases, with 14 bases spanning the gap. Germline V CDR1 and CDR2: LGHDT, YNNKEL (reference sequence). This CDR3 contains 17 residues. The CDR3 DNA follows: TGTGCCAGCAGCCAAGATTTAGGGAATACTTTGAACACTGAAGCTTTCTTT. Translation: CASSQDLGNTLNTEAFF.

This clone came up once. The chain couples TRBV19 to TRBJ1-2; D is perhaps TRBD1 (6 bases). The germline V gene encodes CDR1 LNHDA and CDR2 SQIVND (reference sequence). The CDR3 covers 13 residues. Trimming removed 5 bases at V and 4 bases at J, with 11 bases between. For the CDR3, the DNA is TGTGCCAGTAGTGTACAGGGTGCCTATGGCTACACCTTC. It translates to CASSVQGAYGYTF.

The chain recombines TRBV12-3 or TRBV12-4 with TRBJ1-1; no clear D. V was cut by 1 base and J by 1 base, with 4 bases left in between. The CDR3 spans 13 residues. CDR3 coding DNA: TGTGCCAGCAGTTTAGACGAGAACACTGAAGCTTTCTTT. It yields the protein CASSLDENTEAFF.

The genes are TRBV9 and TRBJ2-6, with a possible D match to TRBD1 (5 bases). This CDR3 contains 16 residues. CDR1 is SGDLS and CDR2 is YYNGEE in the germline V gene. Trimming took off 6 bases at V and 0 bases at J, with 13 bases between the two ends. CDR3 DNA sequence: TGTGCCAGCACGGCAGGGTCGAGCTCTGGGGCCAACGTCCTGACTTTC. Protein sequence: CASTAGSSSGANVLTF.

This chain uses TRBV6-6 with TRBJ1-1; D is possibly TRBD1 (5 bases). The length of the CDR3 is 13 residues. Trimming stripped 2 bases from V and 1 base from J, with 5 bases between. Looked up from germline, CDR1 is MNHNY and CDR2 is SVGAGI (reference sequence). DNA of the CDR3: TGTGCCAGCAGTTACGGACAGAACACTGAAGCTTTCTTT. This encodes CASSYGQNTEAFF.

V is TRBV6-2 or TRBV6-3 and J is TRBJ2-5, with TRBD2 as a possible D gene (6 bases). The CDR3 loop spans 17 amino acids. CDR1 and CDR2 from the germline V gene are MNHEY and SVGEGT. Trimming took 2 bases from V and 5 from J, leaving 21 bases between them. CDR3: CASSYTPLAGVGETQYF. CDR3 sequence (DNA): TGTGCCAGCAGTTACACCCCACTAGCAGGCGTTGGGGAGACCCAGTACTTC.

The chain has TRBV5-4 and TRBJ2-7; D is possibly TRBD2 (5 bases). The germline V gene has CDR1 SGHNT and CDR2 YYREEE (reference sequence). The CDR3 totals 13 residues. V lost 4 bases and J lost 7, with 15 bases in between. The CDR3 here is CASSSIIAREQYF. The CDR3 bases are TGTGCCAGCAGCAGCATCATAGCGCGGGAGCAGTACTTC.